This T cell receptor (beta chain) was captured in a study of OX40 agonist ivuxolimab in advanced cancers. About the research overall: Every 2 weeks, patients received ivuxolimab intravenously, dosed at 0.01 to 10 mg/kg. Males comprised roughly four fifths of the group, whose mean age was approximately 60 years (range roughly 20 to 85). It was permissible to have had prior anti-PD-1, anti-PD-L1 or anti-CTLA-4 therapy, and 40% had some.

This table comes from immunoSEQ multiplex PCR, and its TCRdb copy is limited to in-frame clones, with some not included. The sample shows tens of thousands of clones, 70% to 90% of them seen only once. The germline V gene encodes CDR1 MNHEY and CDR2 SMNVEV (reference sequence). The V gene lost 4 bases and the J gene lost 0 bases, with 7 bases spanning the gap. The CDR3 length is 14 residues. Points on this clone: Its antigen remains unidentified.

Study-wide points: Clonal expansion among partial responders at 0.1-3.0 mg/kg ranked near the lowest.

The sequenced sample was CD4+ or CD8+ T cells sorted from blood, obtained in a trial of the OX40 agonist ivuxolimab. The origin of this receptor is an adult with an advanced solid tumor such as melanoma, head and neck, liver or kidney cancer. The rearrangement links TRBV27 to TRBJ1-3; D ambiguous. CDR3 bases: TGTGCCAGCAGTTCGGTGAGCTCTGGAAACACCATATATTTT. This encodes CASSSVSSGNTIYF.